The rows below give T cell receptor beta chains drawn from one sample of a study of blood T cell dynamics during melanoma immunotherapy. Measured with immunoSEQ multiplex PCR; TCRdb has only the in-frame clones, and not every one. Altogether over 15,000 clones are present, 65% to 90% being singletons, with the ten largest covering around 8%. The sequencing here drew on blood, taken from a patient treated with checkpoint blockade. These receptors all stem from a human donor with melanoma. CDR3s include the opening cysteine and the closing phenylalanine or tryptophan. The D gene is left open where the match is weak. Clone size is not always given. Where it is, it says once, few, many or a class for expanded clones.

>.|TRBJ2-7|once|TRBV11-2|13
CASSFEEAHEQYF
TGTGCCAGCAGCTTCGAGGAGGCCCACGAGCAGTACTTC
>.|TRBJ2-7|.|TRBV11-3|15
CASSFFGPRSYEQYF
TGTGCCAGCAGCTTTTTCGGGCCTCGCTCCTACGAGCAGTACTTC
>.|TRBJ1-5|.|TRBV6-1|15
CASRGLQVSNQPQHF
TGTGCCAGCAGGGGTCTACAGGTTAGCAATCAGCCCCAGCATTTT
>TRBD2|TRBJ2-3|.|TRBV30|15
CAWSRGGRFADTQYF
TGTGCCTGGAGTAGAGGCGGGAGGTTTGCAGATACGCAGTATTTT
>.|TRBJ1-3|.|TRBV18|19
CASSPRRPGPPSSGNTIYF
TGTGCCAGCTCACCGAGACGTCCGGGCCCCCCAAGCTCTGGAAACACCATATATTTT
>.|TRBJ1-1|once|TRBV10-3|13
CAISESGVTEAFF
TGTGCCATCAGTGAGTCAGGGGTCACTGAAGCTTTCTTT
>.|TRBJ2-7|.|TRBV28|18
CASSSPTLSGPIPDEQYF
TGTGCCAGCAGCTCCCCAACCTTGAGCGGCCCTATCCCTGACGAGCAGTACTTC
>.|TRBJ2-3|.|TRBV9|17
CASSVWDGDTPTDTQYF
TGTGCCAGCAGCGTATGGGACGGGGACACCCCCACAGATACGCAGTATTTT
>TRBD1|TRBJ2-5|.|TRBV29-1|15
CSNLPHRGSQETQYF
TGCAGCAACCTCCCCCACAGGGGATCACAAGAGACCCAGTACTTC
>.|TRBJ2-5|.|TRBV7-6|14
CASSSTRSVETQYF
TGTGCCAGCAGCTCTACTCGGAGCGTGGAGACCCAGTACTTC
>.|TRBJ1-6|.|TRBV11-3|14
CASSLIRANSPLHF
TGTGCCAGCAGCTTAATACGGGCGAATTCACCCCTCCACTTT
>TRBD2|TRBJ2-7|.|TRBV4-3|14
CASSQAAGDYEQYF
TGCGCCAGCAGCCAAGCAGCGGGAGATTACGAGCAGTACTTC
>.|TRBJ2-2|few|TRBV4-2|14
CASSQYPTSGELFF
TGTGCCAGCAGCCAGTACCCCACATCCGGGGAGCTGTTTTTT
>.|TRBJ1-2|.|TRBV28|14
CASSFGWGLHGYTF
TGTGCCAGCAGTTTTGGCTGGGGGCTCCATGGCTACACCTTC
>.|TRBJ2-7|.|TRBV29-1|14
CSVEVRGNSYEQYF
TGCAGCGTTGAGGTCCGCGGGAACTCCTACGAGCAGTACTTC
>TRBD1|TRBJ2-7|.|TRBV5-6|17
CASSLVFRDRGPYEQYF
TGTGCCAGCAGCTTGGTCTTTCGCGACAGGGGCCCCTACGAGCAGTACTTC
>TRBD2|TRBJ2-1|.|TRBV28|16
CASSGPLGLAGTAQFF
TGTGCCAGCAGTGGACCTCTTGGGCTAGCGGGTACAGCGCAGTTCTTC
>.|TRBJ2-7|.|TRBV29-1|13
CSARGDTSYEQYF
TGCAGCGCCAGGGGGGACACCTCCTACGAGCAGTACTTC
>TRBD1|TRBJ2-5|.|TRBV28|16
CASSLGGTGGRSAQYF
TGTGCCAGCAGTTTGGGTGGGACAGGGGGCCGATCGGCCCAGTACTTC
>.|TRBJ2-1|.|TRBV6-1|15
CASSEVGGSYNEQFF
TGTGCCAGCAGTGAAGTGGGCGGCTCCTACAATGAGCAGTTCTTC
>.|TRBJ1-2|.|TRBV27|15
CASSVTGSANYGYTF
TGTGCCAGCAGTGTCACAGGGTCGGCTAACTATGGCTACACCTTC
>TRBD2|TRBJ2-3|.|TRBV19|14
CASSLGTSADTQYF
TGTGCCAGTAGTCTGGGGACTAGCGCCGATACGCAGTATTTT
>TRBD2|TRBJ2-3|.|TRBV5-8|16
CASSFGVTGGVDTQYF
TGTGCCAGCAGCTTTGGCGTTACGGGAGGGGTAGATACGCAGTATTTT
>TRBD1|TRBJ2-7|once|TRBV11-3|15
CASSLGTGTSYEQYF
TGTGCCAGCAGCTTAGGGACAGGGACGTCCTACGAGCAGTACTTC
>.|TRBJ2-1|.|TRBV9|12
CASSVPGNEQFF
TGTGCCAGCAGCGTACCCGGGAATGAGCAGTTCTTC
>TRBD2|TRBJ2-5|.|TRBV13|14
CASSLNSGKETQYF
TGTGCCAGCAGCCTAAATAGCGGGAAAGAGACCCAGTACTTC
>TRBD1|TRBJ1-2|.|TRBV5-1|13
CASSSDRGYGYTF
TGCGCCAGCAGCTCAGACAGGGGCTATGGCTACACCTTC
>.|TRBJ2-5|.|TRBV7-2|15
CASSLVAKTQETQYF
TGTGCCAGCAGCTTAGTAGCGAAAACCCAAGAGACCCAGTACTTC
>.|TRBJ2-3|.|TRBV6-1|14
CASFFGTSTDTQYF
TGTGCCAGTTTCTTCGGTACTAGCACAGATACGCAGTATTTT
>TRBD2|TRBJ2-1|.|TRBV7-9|16
CASRGLATLSYNEQFF
TGTGCCAGCAGGGGACTAGCGACTCTCTCCTACAATGAGCAGTTCTTC
>TRBD1|TRBJ2-3|few|TRBV25-1|17
CASSEVPRGRFSDTQYF
TGTGCCAGCAGTGAAGTCCCGAGGGGGCGCTTTTCAGATACGCAGTATTTT
>TRBD1|TRBJ2-4|.|TRBV11-3|14
CASSFDRVGNIQYF
TGTGCCAGCAGCTTTGACAGGGTCGGGAACATTCAGTACTTC
>.|TRBJ1-5|.|TRBV28|15
CASSFYGGGGQPQHF
TGTGCCAGCAGTTTTTACGGGGGCGGGGGTCAGCCCCAGCATTTT
>.|TRBJ1-2|.|TRBV6-1|14
CASSGNQGYYGYTF
TGTGCCAGCAGTGGAAATCAGGGTTACTATGGCTACACCTTC
>TRBD2|TRBJ2-7|.|TRBV7-2|16
CASRPNAGLAGYEQYF
TGTGCCAGCAGACCTAACGCGGGACTAGCGGGCTACGAGCAGTACTTC
>.|TRBJ1-5|few|TRBV5-8|15
CASRGAEGRNQPQHF
TGTGCCAGCAGGGGGGCTGAGGGGCGAAATCAGCCCCAGCATTTT
>.|TRBJ2-7|.|TRBV28|11
CATRGAPEQYF
TGTGCCACCCGCGGGGCGCCCGAGCAGTACTTC
>.|TRBJ1-3|.|TRBV7-2|17
CASSLGPGAYSGNTIYF
TGTGCCAGCAGCTTAGGGCCAGGGGCTTACTCTGGAAACACCATATATTTT
>.|TRBJ1-4|.|TRBV11-2|15
CASSLGQATNEKLFF
TGTGCCAGCAGCTTAGGCCAGGCAACTAATGAAAAACTGTTTTTT
>TRBD2|TRBJ2-5|.|TRBV4-2|16
CASSQGTSGLQETQYF
TGTGCCAGCAGCCAAGGGACTAGCGGACTCCAAGAGACCCAGTACTTC
>.|TRBJ2-5|.|TRBV4-2|13
CASSQRAQETQYF
TGTGCCAGCAGCCAGAGGGCCCAAGAGACCCAGTACTTC
>TRBD2|TRBJ2-1|.|TRBV4-3|16
CASSQDLASGINEQFF
TGCGCCAGCAGCCAAGATCTCGCTAGCGGGATCAATGAGCAGTTCTTC
>.|TRBJ1-3|.|TRBV15|14
CATSRDRFGNTIYF
TGTGCCACCAGCAGAGATAGGTTTGGAAACACCATATATTTT
>.|TRBJ2-7|.|TRBV6-6|14
CASSYGGTTYEQYF
TGTGCCAGCAGTTACGGCGGGACAACCTACGAGCAGTACTTC
>.|TRBJ2-1|.|TRBV12-5|11
CASGLRGEQFF
TGTGCTAGTGGTTTGAGGGGTGAGCAGTTCTTC
>.|TRBJ2-1|.|TRBV11-2|12
CASSLGAGEQFF
TGTGCCAGCAGCTTAGGGGCGGGCGAGCAGTTCTTC
>.|TRBJ2-7|.|TRBV29-1|13
CSVYAGHYGEQYF
TGCAGCGTCTATGCGGGACACTATGGGGAGCAGTACTTC
>.|TRBJ2-5|.|TRBV6-1|12
CASTPEAQTQYF
TGTGCCAGCACCCCGGAGGCGCAGACCCAGTACTTC
>.|TRBJ1-4|.|TRBV6-1|14
CASGTVATNEKLFF
TGTGCCAGCGGGACCGTTGCAACTAATGAAAAACTGTTTTTT
>.|TRBJ2-7|.|TRBV11-3|14
CASSLGQVTDEQYF
TGTGCCAGCAGCTTAGGTCAGGTGACCGACGAGCAGTACTTC
>.|TRBJ2-2|.|TRBV9|15
CASSAQGGDTGELFF
TGTGCCAGCAGCGCCCAGGGGGGCGACACCGGGGAGCTGTTTTTT
>TRBD2|TRBJ2-2|.|TRBV4-2|18
CASSWEGLARENTGELFF
TGTGCCAGCAGCTGGGAGGGACTAGCGAGGGAAAACACCGGGGAGCTGTTTTTT
>TRBD1|TRBJ1-2|.|TRBV2|13
CASRQGANYGYTF
TGTGCCAGCAGGCAGGGGGCTAACTATGGCTACACCTTC